This T cell receptor beta chain was found in a study of beta chain features in type 1 diabetes. Points from the study as a whole: Still unanswered here is whether HLA type influences TCRB rearrangement. The study found moderately but significantly shorter TCRB CDR3s in all four CD4+ subsets of Type 1 diabetes patients.

CD45RO/CCR7/CD25/CD127/CD95/CD27 staining was used to isolate CD4+ naive, central memory, regulatory and stem cell-like memory cells by sorting. In the case of this clone: Its antigen is not identified. This same CDR3 is encoded by further DNA sequences in the sample.

Expressed TCRB transcripts were sequenced, since all the RNA that had been isolated was reverse transcribed. TCRdb's copy holds only in-frame clones and misses some; the assay was immunoSEQ multiplex PCR. The sample has about 270,000 clones, 13% to 15% seen once; the top ten hold 0.015% to 0.02%. This receptor was obtained from a young man with type 1 diabetes. The sequenced sample consisted of naive CD4+ T cells from blood.

The CDR3 reads CASSLAGTGAYEQYF. CDR3 nucleotides: TGTGCCAGCAGTTTAGCTGGGACAGGGGCCTACGAGCAGTACTTC. The chain is built from TRBV28 and TRBJ2-7, with 10 bases that match TRBD1. Germline lookup yields CDR1 MDHEN and CDR2 SYDVKM. V was pared by 2 bases and J by 2 bases, with 3 bases of the junction left unmatched. The CDR3 spans 15 residues.